Given below is one T cell receptor beta chain in context. The antigen is unknown. Germline V gives CDR1 MDHEN, CDR2 SYDVKM. V shed 7 bases, J shed 3 bases, and the junction held 4 bases outside the gene matches. CDR3 length: 13 amino acids. Only in-frame clones appear in the TCRdb table, and some are missing; sequencing was by immunoSEQ multiplex PCR. This sample carries approximately 71,000 clones, about 90% of them seen once, and the ten largest clones take just over 3%. The source of the sample is a study of cytomegalovirus exposure and HLA in healthy donors. Study-wide background: Later analysis reported that the approximately 110 validation repertoires shared the platform of the roughly 710 first-cohort repertoires. Study-wide results and caveats: It was reportedly the case that the classifier diagnosed cytomegalovirus status with high specificity and sensitivity. Clusters of TCRs from the first cohort tended to co-occur in the 120 validation repertoires (as a later analysis found).

The donors were in the approximately 120-subject validation cohort; that cohort was separate from the roughly 700-subject first cohort. This TCR was recovered from a man aged 18-30 years in good health and CMV-seronegative. This chain uses TRBV28 with TRBJ2-7; 9 bases are shared with TRBD1. Sequenced material: PBMCs. The CDR3 loop reads CASTTGQGYEQYF. The CDR3, as DNA: TGTGCCAGCACCACGGGACAGGGCTACGAGCAGTACTTC.